The clone carrying this T cell receptor beta chain was found many times. Its specificity is unknown. The data belong to a study of CD8+CD57+ T cells in acquired aplastic anemia. Study as a whole: Yields of DNA that came from sorted CD4+ and CD8+ cells averaged roughly 3.2 ug. Study outcomes and limitations: Almost 30 shared CD8+ CDR3s appeared highly expressed within patients' immunodominant clones. Significance was not reached for CD8+ Simpson's diversity between patients and controls.

All patients picked for sequencing had shown, by flow cytometry, an expansion of CD8+CD57+ cells. For CDR3 and TCR beta VDJ profiling, genomic DNA was the template used. One entry per CDR3 protein results from TCRdb running MiXCR on the reads. Of about half a million distinct CDR3 sequences listed, approximately 32% are singletons. The material sequenced was sorted CD4+, CD8+, or CD8+CD57+ T cells (not recorded which) from PBMCs. The receptor was derived from a human donor with aplastic anemia.

The CDR3 nucleotides are TGTGCCAGCAGCTTAGTCCGGGGGCGGGACACTGAAGCTTTCTTT. Translated, it gives CASSLVRGRDTEAFF. The chain joins TRBV7-6 to TRBJ1-1; D may be TRBD1 (6 bases). The CDR3 extends over 15 amino acids. The V gene's germline CDR1 is SGHVS and CDR2 FNYEAQ. The V end was cut by 1 base, the J end by 3 bases, with 12 bases between.